This TCR beta chain originates from a study of shared clonotypes between healthy human individuals. Notes on the study in general: The authors expected sequencing depth to affect clonotype sharing among donors.

TCRdb keeps only in-frame clones here, not all; method: immunoSEQ multiplex PCR. The repertoire holds 2 million to 2.5 million clones, almost 96% seen once, with around 0.13% in the top ten. Comment on this clone: No antigen is known for it.

Sequencing input: naive CD4+ T cells sorted from blood. Subset here: CD45RA+ positively selected. This TCR derives from a man aged 18 to 35 in good health.

For the CDR3, the DNA is TGTGCCAGCAGCGTAGATCTTGGACAGGGATCCTCTGGAAACACCATATATTTT. Protein product: CASSVDLGQGSSGNTIYF. V usage is TRBV9 and J usage is TRBJ1-3, with 8 bases identical to TRBD1. V shed 0 bases, J shed 0 bases, and the junction held 8 bases outside the gene matches. The germline V gene has CDR1 SGDLS and CDR2 YYNGEE. This CDR3 has 18 amino acids.